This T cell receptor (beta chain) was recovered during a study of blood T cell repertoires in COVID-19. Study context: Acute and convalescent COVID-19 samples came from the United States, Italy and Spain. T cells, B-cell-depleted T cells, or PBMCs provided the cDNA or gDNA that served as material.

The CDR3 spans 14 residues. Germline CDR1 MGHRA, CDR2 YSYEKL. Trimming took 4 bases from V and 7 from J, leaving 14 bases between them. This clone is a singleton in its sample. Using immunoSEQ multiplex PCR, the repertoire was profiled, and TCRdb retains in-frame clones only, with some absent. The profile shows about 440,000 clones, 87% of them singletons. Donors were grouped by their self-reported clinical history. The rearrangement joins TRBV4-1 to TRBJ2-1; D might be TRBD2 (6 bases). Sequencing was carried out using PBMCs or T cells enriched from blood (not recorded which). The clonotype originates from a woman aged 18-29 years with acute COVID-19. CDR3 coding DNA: TGCGCCAGCAGCCGGGACGGCGGGATAAATGAGCAGTTCTTC. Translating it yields CASSRDGGINEQFF.